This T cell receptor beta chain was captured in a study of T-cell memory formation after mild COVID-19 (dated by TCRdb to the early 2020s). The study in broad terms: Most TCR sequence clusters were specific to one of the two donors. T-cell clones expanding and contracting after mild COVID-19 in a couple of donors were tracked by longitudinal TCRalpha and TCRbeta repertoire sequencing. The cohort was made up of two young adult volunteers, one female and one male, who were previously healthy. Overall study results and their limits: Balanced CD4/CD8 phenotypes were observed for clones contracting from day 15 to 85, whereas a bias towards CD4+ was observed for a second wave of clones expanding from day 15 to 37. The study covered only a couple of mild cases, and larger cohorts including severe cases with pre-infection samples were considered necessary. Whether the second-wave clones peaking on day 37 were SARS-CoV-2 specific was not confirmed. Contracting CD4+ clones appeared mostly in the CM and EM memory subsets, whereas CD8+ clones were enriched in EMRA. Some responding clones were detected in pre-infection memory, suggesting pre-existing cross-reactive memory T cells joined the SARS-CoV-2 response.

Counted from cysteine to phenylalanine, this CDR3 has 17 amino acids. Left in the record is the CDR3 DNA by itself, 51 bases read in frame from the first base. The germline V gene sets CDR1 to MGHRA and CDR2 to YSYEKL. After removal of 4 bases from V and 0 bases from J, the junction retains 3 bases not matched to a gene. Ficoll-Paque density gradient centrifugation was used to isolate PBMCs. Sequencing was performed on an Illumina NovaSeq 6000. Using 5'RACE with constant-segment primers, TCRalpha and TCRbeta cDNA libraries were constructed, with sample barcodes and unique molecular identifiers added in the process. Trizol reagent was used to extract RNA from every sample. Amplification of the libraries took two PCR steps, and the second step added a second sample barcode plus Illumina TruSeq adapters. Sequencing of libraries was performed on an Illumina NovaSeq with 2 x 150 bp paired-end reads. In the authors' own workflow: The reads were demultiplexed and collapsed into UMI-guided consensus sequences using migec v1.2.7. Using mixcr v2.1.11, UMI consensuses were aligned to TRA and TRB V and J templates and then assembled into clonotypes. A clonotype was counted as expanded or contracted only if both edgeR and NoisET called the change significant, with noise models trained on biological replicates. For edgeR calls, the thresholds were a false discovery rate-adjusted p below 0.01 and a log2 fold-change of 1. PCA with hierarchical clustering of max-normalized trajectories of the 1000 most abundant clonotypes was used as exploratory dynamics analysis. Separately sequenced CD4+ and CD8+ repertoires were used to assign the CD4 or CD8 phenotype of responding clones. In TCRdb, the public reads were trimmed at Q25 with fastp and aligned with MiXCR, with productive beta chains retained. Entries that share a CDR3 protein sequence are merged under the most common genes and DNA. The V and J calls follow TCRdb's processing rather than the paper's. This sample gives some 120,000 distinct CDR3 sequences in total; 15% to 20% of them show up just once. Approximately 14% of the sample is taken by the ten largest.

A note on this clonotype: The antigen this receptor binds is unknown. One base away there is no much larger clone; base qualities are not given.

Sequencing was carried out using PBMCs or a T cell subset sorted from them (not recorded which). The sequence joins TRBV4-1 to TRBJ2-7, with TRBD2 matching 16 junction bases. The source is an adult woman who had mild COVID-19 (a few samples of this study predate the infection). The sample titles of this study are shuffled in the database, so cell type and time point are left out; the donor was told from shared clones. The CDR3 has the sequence CASSLGLAGGSSYEQYF. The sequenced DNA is TGCGCCAGCAGCCTGGGACTAGCGGGAGGGAGCTCCTACGAGCAGTACTTC.